This TCR beta chain was profiled in a study of early stage breast cancer tumors. Points from the study as a whole: Blood repertoires resembled normal breast more than tumor.

CDR1 and CDR2 (germline): SGHAT, FQNNGV. Trimming took 2 bases from V and 4 from J, leaving 15 bases between them. The CDR3 consists of 15 residues. On this clone: Its antigen is not identified.

This table comes from immunoSEQ multiplex PCR, and its TCRdb copy is limited to in-frame clones, with some not included. The data hold roughly 57,000 clones, with approximately 90% observed a single time. This chain connects TRBV11-2 to TRBJ2-7; a possible D gene is TRBD2 (6 bases). This receptor was taken from a person aged 65 to 79 with breast cancer. The sequenced sample was blood. CDR3 residues: CASSLRDSGPYEQYF. CDR3 nucleotide sequence: TGTGCCAGCAGCTTACGGGACTCGGGGCCTTACGAGCAGTACTTC.